The 23 T cell receptor beta chains below were found in one sample sequenced in a study of response to subunit inactivated influenza vaccine. TCRdb reprocessed the RT-PCR reads via MiXCR and lists one record per CDR3 protein. The table shows about 650,000 distinct CDR3 sequences, with 15% to 18% occurring only once. Source: PBMCs from blood, taken 12 days after vaccination. The receptors were sampled from a man between 50 and 59 years old who received an inactivated influenza vaccine.

This clonotype was counted between two and nine times. This chain uses TRBV20-1 with TRBJ2-7; TRBD2 aligns across 8 bases. Germline V gene sequence: CDR1 DFQATT, CDR2 SNEGSKA (reference sequence). The CDR3 has 15 residues. Trimming removed 8 bases from V and 4 bases from J; junction bases left unmatched: 16. The CDR3 coding sequence is TGCAGTTCATCCCGCGGGCTAGCGGGTCTTTACGAGCAGTACTTC. This codes for CSSSRGLAGLYEQYF.

This clonotype was counted ten times or more. This sequence joins TRBV5-1 and TRBJ2-2, with 9 bases fitting TRBD1. The germline gives CDR1 SGHRS, CDR2 YFSETQ. J gave up 4 bases and V 2 bases, and 3 bases lay outside the gene matches. The length of the CDR3 is 15 residues. CDR3 bases: TGCGCCAGCAGCTTCGACAGGGGGGGCACCGGGGAGCTGTTTTTT. This translates into CASSFDRGGTGELFF.

The rearrangement links TRBV20-1 to TRBJ2-1; 8 bases agree with TRBD2. The V gene end was trimmed by 2 bases and the J gene end by 9 bases; junction bases not matched to a gene: 15. The CDR3 contains 16 residues. CDR1 and CDR2 (germline): DFQATT, SNEGSKA (reference sequence). CDR3 loop: CSARRYYGTSLIEQFF. CDR3 nucleotides: TGCAGTGCTAGACGTTACTACGGGACTAGTTTAATTGAGCAGTTCTTC.

Turning to this clonotype: The germline gene is not matched at one end of the junction; a read error may be the cause. The chain combines TRBV12-3 or TRBV12-4 with TRBJ2-7; TRBD2 matches 14 bases. The CDR3 runs 16 residues. The CDR3 loop reads CASSARTSGGTGEQYF. The CDR3 DNA reads TGCGCCAGCAGTGCCCGGACTAGCGGGGGGACTGGCGAGCAGTACTTC.

This clonotype is a singleton in its sample. The chain employs TRBV7-9 and TRBJ2-1, with D perhaps TRBD1 or TRBD2 (6 bases each). The CDR3 has 16 amino acids. Trimming cost V 1 base and J 3 bases, with 13 bases left between them. Germline CDR1 SEHNR, CDR2 FQNEAQ (reference sequence). DNA for the CDR3: TGTGCCAGCAGCTTAGGGGGGCGGAGGGGCTACAATGAGCAGTTCTTC. This codes for CASSLGGRRGYNEQFF.

The chain employs TRBV29-1 and TRBJ2-1, with D unresolved. The germline V and J ends were trimmed by 7 bases and 5 bases, with 18 bases remaining between them. Germline CDR1 reads SQVTM; CDR2 reads ANQGSEA. This CDR3 is 14 amino acids long. Here the CDR3 DNA reads TGCAGCGCTGCCCCGCGACTGACAAACAATGAGCAGTTCTTC. Protein product: CSAAPRLTNNEQFF.

This clonotype was counted only a few times. The rearrangement links TRBV15 to TRBJ1-2, with D maybe TRBD1 (6 bases). Trimming stripped 5 bases from V and 8 bases from J, with 18 bases between. Germline V gene data show CDR1 as LNHNV and CDR2 as YYDKDF (reference sequence). The CDR3 consists of 14 residues. Here the CDR3 reads CATSDRGALGGYTF. The CDR3 DNA reads TGTGCCACCAGCGACCGGGGGGCGCTTGGGGGCTACACCTTC.

The count of this clonotype is one. V gene TRBV7-8 combines with J gene TRBJ1-1, with D uncertain. Germline V gives CDR1 SGHVS, CDR2 FQNEAQ. V lost 7 bases and J 5 bases, leaving 17 bases between the germline ends. The CDR3 loop spans 14 amino acids. The CDR3: CASILGIVWTEAFF. DNA of the CDR3: TGTGCCAGCATCCTCGGGATAGTTTGGACTGAAGCTTTCTTT. Full variable domain (rest looked up from reference TRBV7-8 and TRBJ1-1): GAGVSQSPRYKVAKRGQDVALRCDPISGHVSLFWYQQALGQGPEFLTYFQNEAQLDKSGLPSDRFFAERPEGSVSTLKIQRTQQEDSAVYLCASILGIVWTEAFFGQGTRLTVV.

The chain recombines TRBV7-7 with TRBJ2-5, with D uncertain. The CDR3 has 13 residues. Germline-derived CDR1 and CDR2 are SSHAT and FNYEAQ (reference sequence). Trimming pared 6 bases from V and 5 bases from J, leaving 13 bases between. CDR3 amino acids: CASSPLDPETQYF. CDR3 in DNA: TGTGCCAGCAGTCCTCTGGACCCTGAGACCCAGTACTTC.

V gene TRBV30 combines with J gene TRBJ2-7; perhaps TRBD1 as D (6 bases). Trimming left V 2 bases short and J 5 bases short, with 13 bases between. This CDR3 has 13 residues. Germline CDR1 and CDR2: GTSNPN and SVGIG (reference sequence). The CDR3 nucleotides are TGTGCCTGGAGTCTGAACAGGGCGAACGAGCAGTACTTC. This codes for CAWSLNRANEQYF.

The rearrangement uses TRBV9 and TRBJ2-3; 7 nucleotides align to TRBD2. Per the germline V gene, CDR1 is SGDLS and CDR2 is YYNGEE. V gave up 0 bases and J gave up 4 bases; unmatched junction bases: 2. CDR3 length equals 14 residues. The CDR3 sequence is CASSVVGRADTQYF. The CDR3 DNA reads TGTGCCAGCAGCGTAGTTGGGAGGGCAGATACGCAGTATTTT.

The rearrangement joins TRBV15 to TRBJ2-7; 7 bases align to TRBD1. Germline lookup yields CDR1 LNHNV and CDR2 YYDKDF (reference sequence). The CDR3 totals 15 residues. The V and J ends lost 3 bases and 3 bases, in that order; junction bases with no gene match: 8. CDR3 sequence reads: CATSSRQGRFYEQYF. The DNA of the CDR3 is TGTGCCACCAGCAGCAGACAGGGTCGTTTCTACGAGCAGTACTTC.

The V gene is TRBV2, the J gene TRBJ1-2; 7 bases map to TRBD1. The V segment lost 1 base and the J segment 5 bases; nucleotides outside the gene matches: 7. The CDR3 runs to 15 residues. CDR1 is SNHLY and CDR2 is FYNNEI in the germline V gene. The DNA of the CDR3 is TGTGCCAGCAGTGAAGGGACAGGAGATAAGTATGGCTACACCTTC. Translated, it gives CASSEGTGDKYGYTF.

This chain connects TRBV7-2 to TRBJ2-3; maybe TRBD2 (6 bases). Trimming removed 1 base at V and 5 bases at J, with 13 bases between. Germline values: CDR1 SGHTA, CDR2 FQGNSA. The length of the CDR3 is 15 residues. CDR3 nucleotide sequence: TGTGCCAGCAGCTTAGGTTGGCCGCGGGGAGATACGCAGTATTTT. Its protein is CASSLGWPRGDTQYF.

This chain links TRBV7-8 with TRBJ2-7, with TRBD2 matching over 7 bases. Germline values: CDR1 SGHVS, CDR2 FQNEAQ. The CDR3 is 16 residues long. J was trimmed by 6 bases and V by 1 base; bases with no gene match: 12. The DNA for the CDR3 is TGTGCCAGCAGCTTAGATTACGCGGGAGCCCTCGCCGAGCAGTACTTC. It specifies CASSLDYAGALAEQYF.

The gene calls are TRBV29-1 and TRBJ2-5; D is possibly TRBD1 or TRBD2 (5 bases each). This CDR3 comprises 12 residues. Trimming shortened V by 7 bases and J by 3 bases, and 12 bases separated the two germline ends. Looked up from germline, CDR1 is SQVTM and CDR2 is ANQGSEA. The chain's CDR3 is CSGGTGKETQYF. The CDR3 region has the DNA TGCAGCGGGGGGACGGGCAAAGAGACCCAGTACTTC. The full variable domain, in which reference TRBV29-1 and TRBJ2-5 provide the parts outside the CDR3, is SAVISQKPSRDICQRGTSLTIQCQVDSQVTMMFWYRQQPGQSLTLIATANQGSEATYESGFVIDKFPISRPNLTFSTLTVSNMSPEDSSIYLCSGGTGKETQYFGPGTRLLVL.

V and J are TRBV12-3 or TRBV12-4 and TRBJ2-2; TRBD2 agrees at 7 bases. The J segment lost 4 bases and the V segment lost 6 bases, leaving 5 bases of the junction unmatched. This CDR3 has 14 residues. The DNA of the CDR3 is TGTGCCAGCAGACGGGGGGTCTCCACCGGGGAGCTGTTTTTT. This encodes CASRRGVSTGELFF.

The V gene is TRBV7-2, the J gene TRBJ2-1, with 9 bases identical to TRBD2. With V trimmed by 2 bases and J by 9 bases, 11 bases remained unmatched. The CDR3 totals 16 residues. Germline lookup yields CDR1 SGHTA and CDR2 FQGNSA. CDR3 region: CASSLIRLAGSVEQFF. The CDR3, as DNA: TGTGCCAGCAGCTTAATTCGGCTAGCGGGATCAGTTGAGCAGTTCTTC.

To note about this clonotype: Possible read error: a much larger clone is one base away. The chain uses TRBV7-2 and TRBJ2-5; 7 bases are shared with TRBD1. The ends lost 9 bases at V and 4 bases at J; junction bases unmatched: 8. Per the germline V gene, CDR1 is SGHTA and CDR2 is FQGNSA. The CDR3 is made up of 13 amino acids. The CDR3 sequence: CARRYRGVETQYF. The CDR3 DNA reads TGTGCCAGGAGGTACAGGGGTGTAGAGACCCAGTACTTC.

This clonotype was observed a handful of times. The V gene is TRBV12-5, the J gene TRBJ2-7; TRBD1 agrees at 7 bases. The J segment lost 4 bases and the V segment lost 3 bases, leaving 9 bases of the junction unmatched. Germline assignment: CDR1 LGHNT and CDR2 FRNRAP. The CDR3 covers 15 residues. The CDR3 nucleotides read TGTGCTAGTGGTTTCGGGGCAGGGGGAATGTACGAGCAGTACTTC. It codes for CASGFGAGGMYEQYF.

The chain recombines TRBV24-1 with TRBJ2-6; D call uncertain. This CDR3 region has 14 residues. The ends were cut back, 4 bases at V and 2 bases at J, with 5 bases in the middle. Germline V gene sequence: CDR1 KGHDR, CDR2 SFDVKD. This CDR3 is CATSDPAGANVLTF. CDR3 bases: TGTGCCACCAGTGACCCTGCTGGGGCCAACGTCCTGACTTTC.

This clonotype occurred many times. The chain links TRBV5-4 to TRBJ2-3; weak D call: TRBD2 (7 bases). V was trimmed by 4 bases and J by 0 bases, leaving 12 bases between them. Germline CDR1 and CDR2: SGHNT and YYREEE (reference sequence). This CDR3 region has 15 residues. CDR3 region: CASSPGGASTDTQYF. CDR3 coding DNA: TGTGCCAGCAGCCCTGGGGGGGCTAGCACAGATACGCAGTATTTT.

This clonotype was counted only a few times. The rearrangement uses TRBV24-1 and TRBJ2-1; D might be TRBD1 or TRBD2, each matching 5 bases. V gave up 5 bases and J gave up 5 bases, with 18 bases separating them. This CDR3 comprises 16 residues. Germline values: CDR1 KGHDR, CDR2 SFDVKD. In DNA form, the CDR3 reads TGTGCCACCAGTGGGGCCAGCAGAGGGGCCCACAATGAGCAGTTCTTC. The encoded protein is CATSGASRGAHNEQFF.